This entry concerns a single T cell receptor (beta chain). It lacks a known antigen. Base-call qualities are not available, and no considerably larger clone is one nucleotide away. This entry comes from a study of OX40 agonist ivuxolimab in advanced cancers. Study-wide context: The costimulatory receptor OX40 (CD134) was targeted by ivuxolimab, a fully human IgG2 agonistic monoclonal antibody. The purpose of peripheral TCRbeta sequencing was to test whether ivuxolimab changed TCR sequence diversity and led to clonal T-cell expansion. The monotherapy dose-escalation portion (N of about 49 patients) of the phase I ivuxolimab trial is reported in the paper. Intravenous ivuxolimab was administered to patients every 2 weeks at six dose levels: 0.01, 0.1, 0.3, 1.5, 3 and 10 mg/kg. Among the roughly 52 dose-escalation patients, around 20 had hepatocellular carcinoma, roughly 15 melanoma, 9 renal cell carcinoma and 9 head and neck cancer. In the dose-escalation cohort, around four fifths of patients were male, and the mean age was 60 years with a range of roughly 20 to 79. Three dose-escalation patients achieved partial responses, one with hepatocellular carcinoma and two with cutaneous melanoma. Patients were allowed to have had prior anti-PD-1, anti-PD-L1 or anti-CTLA-4 therapy, and 40% of the dose-escalation patients had previously received checkpoint inhibitors. Broad study findings and their caveats: Which antigens the clonally expanded peripheral T cells were specific for was not determined. After ivuxolimab, expanded clones were on average more numerous among CD8+ T cells than among CD4+ T cells. Low levels of normalized T-cell clonal expansion were also seen in some patients who did not respond. Partial responders in the 0.1-3.0 mg/kg groups had among the lowest normalized peripheral clonal expansion, especially among CD8+ T cells. At doses of 0.1 to 3.0 mg/kg, clonal expansion of both CD4+ and CD8+ blood T cells was observed from baseline to week 6.

The CDR3, from cysteine to phenylalanine, totals 15 residues. CDR3 DNA is the only sequence kept; it has 45 bases, read in frame from the first base. CDR1 is given as KGHSH and CDR2 as LQKENI, both from the germline V gene. V trim: 0 bases; J trim: 7 bases; unmatched bases: 3. To sequence the TCRbeta CDR3 region, genomic DNA was isolated from the sorted cells. TCRbeta CDR3 regions were sequenced using the immunoSEQ Assay. TCRdb carries this immuneACCESS record with in-frame sequences only. Its versions omit some clonotypes, under half of them owing to an unresolved V gene in the studies checked, with the rest unexplained. The sample table records approximately 47,000 clones; about 88% of these occur just once. Jointly, the top ten make up under 2.5% of the sample. Patients with autoimmune disease history or receiving systemic immunosuppression were excluded from the trial. Peripheral blood for TCR sequencing was collected from all dose cohorts at baseline, on cycle 4 day 1, and on cycle 7 day 1. The samples were drawn from a first-in-human, open-label, multicenter phase I dose-escalation trial of ivuxolimab. The trial enrolled adults with locally advanced or metastatic head and neck squamous cell, hepatocellular, melanoma or renal cell carcinoma. Before TCR sequencing, CD4+ T cells and CD8+ T cells from peripheral blood were sorted into separate populations.

The rearranged chain carries TRBV18 and TRBJ1-6, and 7 junction bases match TRBD1. The TCR sequence derives from an adult with an advanced solid tumor such as melanoma, head and neck, liver or kidney cancer. Sequenced material: CD4+ or CD8+ T cells sorted from blood, taken in a trial of the OX40 agonist ivuxolimab. The DNA is as follows: TGTGCCAGCTCACCACCCTCAGGGGGGAATTCACCCCTCCACTTT. Translated, it gives CASSPPSGGNSPLHF. The variable domain in full, with residues beyond the CDR3 obtained from the reference TRBV18 and TRBJ1-6 genes, is NAGVMQNPRHLVRRRGQEARLRCSPMKGHSHVYWYRQLPEEGLKFMVYLQKENIIDESGMPKERFSAEFPKEGPSILRIQQVVRGDSAAYFCASSPPSGGNSPLHFGNGTRLTVT.